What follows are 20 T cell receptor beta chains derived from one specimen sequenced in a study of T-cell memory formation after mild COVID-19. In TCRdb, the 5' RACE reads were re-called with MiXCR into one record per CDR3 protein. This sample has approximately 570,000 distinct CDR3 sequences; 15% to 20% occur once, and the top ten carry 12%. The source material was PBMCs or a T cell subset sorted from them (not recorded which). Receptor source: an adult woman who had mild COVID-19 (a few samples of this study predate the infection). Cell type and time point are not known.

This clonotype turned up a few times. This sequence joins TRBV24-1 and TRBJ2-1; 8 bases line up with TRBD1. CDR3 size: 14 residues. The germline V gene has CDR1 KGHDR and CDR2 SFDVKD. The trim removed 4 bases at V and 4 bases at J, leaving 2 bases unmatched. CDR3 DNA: TGTGCCACCAGTGAACAGGGGGGATACAATGAGCAGTTCTTC. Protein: CATSEQGGYNEQFF.

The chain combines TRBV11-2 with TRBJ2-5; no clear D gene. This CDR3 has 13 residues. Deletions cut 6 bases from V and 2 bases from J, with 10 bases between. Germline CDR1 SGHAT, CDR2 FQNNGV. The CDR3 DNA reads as TGTGCCAGCAGACCCGAGGTACAAGAGACCCAGTACTTC. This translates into CASRPEVQETQYF.

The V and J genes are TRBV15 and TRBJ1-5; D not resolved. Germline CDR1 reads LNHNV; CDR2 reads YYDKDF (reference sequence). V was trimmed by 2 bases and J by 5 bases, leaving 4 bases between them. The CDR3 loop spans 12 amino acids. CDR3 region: CATSRSHQPQHF. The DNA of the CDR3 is TGTGCCACCAGCAGATCTCATCAGCCCCAGCATTTT.

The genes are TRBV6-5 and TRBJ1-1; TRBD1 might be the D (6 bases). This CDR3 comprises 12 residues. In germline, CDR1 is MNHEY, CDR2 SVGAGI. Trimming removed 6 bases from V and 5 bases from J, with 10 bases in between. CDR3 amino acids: CASRDQGTEAFF. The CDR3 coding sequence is TGTGCCAGCAGGGACCAGGGGACTGAAGCTTTCTTT.

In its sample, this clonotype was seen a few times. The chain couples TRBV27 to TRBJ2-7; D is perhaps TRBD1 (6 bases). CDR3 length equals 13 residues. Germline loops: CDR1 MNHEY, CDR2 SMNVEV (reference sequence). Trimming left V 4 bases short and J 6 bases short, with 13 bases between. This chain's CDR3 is CASSWSTGSEQYF. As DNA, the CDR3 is TGTGCCAGCAGTTGGTCCACAGGGTCCGAGCAGTACTTC.

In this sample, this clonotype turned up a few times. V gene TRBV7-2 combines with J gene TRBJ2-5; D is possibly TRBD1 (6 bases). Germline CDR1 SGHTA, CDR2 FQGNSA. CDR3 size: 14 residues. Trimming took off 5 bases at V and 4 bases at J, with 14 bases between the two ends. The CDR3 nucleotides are TGTGCCAGCAGCCGAGCAGGGGTCACAGAGACCCAGTACTTC. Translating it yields CASSRAGVTETQYF.

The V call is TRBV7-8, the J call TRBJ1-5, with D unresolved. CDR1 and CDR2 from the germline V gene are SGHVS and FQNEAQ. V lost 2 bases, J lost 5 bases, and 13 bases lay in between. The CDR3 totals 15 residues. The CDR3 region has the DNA TGTGCCAGCAGCTTAACAGCGGATAACTATCAGCCCCAGCATTTT. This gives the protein CASSLTADNYQPQHF.

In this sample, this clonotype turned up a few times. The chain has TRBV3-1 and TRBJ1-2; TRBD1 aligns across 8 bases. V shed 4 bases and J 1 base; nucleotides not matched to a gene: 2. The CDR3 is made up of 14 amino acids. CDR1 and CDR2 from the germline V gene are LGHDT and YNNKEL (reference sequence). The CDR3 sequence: CASSRTGLNYGYTF. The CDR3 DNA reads TGTGCCAGCAGCCGGACAGGGCTTAACTATGGCTACACCTTC.

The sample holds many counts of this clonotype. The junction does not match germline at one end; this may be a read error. CDR3 in DNA: TGTGCCAGCAGCTTAGGCTCCTACAATGAGCAGTTCTTC. The encoded protein is CASSLGSYNEQFF. The chain combines TRBV5-1 with TRBJ2-1; D is unresolved. This CDR3 contains 13 residues. The germline V gene encodes CDR1 SGHRS and CDR2 YFSETQ.

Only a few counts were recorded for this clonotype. CDR3 sequence reads: CASSAGGAGQETQYF. The CDR3 DNA sequence: TGTGCCAGCAGCGCGGGGGGGGCAGGGCAAGAGACCCAGTACTTC. V and J are TRBV7-6 and TRBJ2-5; 9 nucleotides line up with TRBD2. The CDR3 consists of 15 residues. In germline, CDR1 is SGHVS, CDR2 FNYEAQ. V was clipped by 5 bases and J by 2 bases; unmatched bases: 6.

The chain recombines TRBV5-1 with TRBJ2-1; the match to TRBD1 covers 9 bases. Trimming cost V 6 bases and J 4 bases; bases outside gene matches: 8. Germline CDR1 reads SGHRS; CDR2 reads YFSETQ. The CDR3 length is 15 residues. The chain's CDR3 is CASKGEGQGYNEQFF. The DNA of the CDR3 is TGCGCCAGCAAAGGGGAGGGACAGGGTTACAATGAGCAGTTCTTC.

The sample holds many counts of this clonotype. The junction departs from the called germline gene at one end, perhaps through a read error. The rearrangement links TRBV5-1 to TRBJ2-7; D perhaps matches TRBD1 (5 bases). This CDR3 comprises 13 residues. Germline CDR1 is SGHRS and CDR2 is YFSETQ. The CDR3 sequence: CASSLDRSYEQYF. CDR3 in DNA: TGTGCCAGCAGCTTAGACAGATCCTACGAGCAGTACTTC.

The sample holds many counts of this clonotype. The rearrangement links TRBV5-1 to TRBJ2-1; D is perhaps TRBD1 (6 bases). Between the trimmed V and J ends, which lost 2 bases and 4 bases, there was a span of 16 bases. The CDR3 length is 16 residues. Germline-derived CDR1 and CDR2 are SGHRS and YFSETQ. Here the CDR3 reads CASSLIASGAYNEQFF. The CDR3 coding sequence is TGCGCCAGCAGCTTAATCGCGTCAGGGGCATACAATGAGCAGTTCTTC.

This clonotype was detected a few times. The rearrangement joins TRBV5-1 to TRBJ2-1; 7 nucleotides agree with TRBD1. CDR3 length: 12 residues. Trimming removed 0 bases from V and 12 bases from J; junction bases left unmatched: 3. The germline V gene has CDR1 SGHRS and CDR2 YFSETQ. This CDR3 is CASSLGQGRQFF. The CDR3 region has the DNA TGCGCCAGCAGCTTGGGACAGGGACGGCAGTTCTTC.

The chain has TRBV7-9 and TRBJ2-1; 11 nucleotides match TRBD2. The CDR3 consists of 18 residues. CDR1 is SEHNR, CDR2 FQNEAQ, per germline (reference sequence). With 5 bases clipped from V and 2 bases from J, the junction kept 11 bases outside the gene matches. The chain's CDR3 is CASSKLPIAGGPYNEQFF. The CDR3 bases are TGTGCCAGCAGCAAGCTTCCTATAGCGGGGGGGCCCTACAATGAGCAGTTCTTC.

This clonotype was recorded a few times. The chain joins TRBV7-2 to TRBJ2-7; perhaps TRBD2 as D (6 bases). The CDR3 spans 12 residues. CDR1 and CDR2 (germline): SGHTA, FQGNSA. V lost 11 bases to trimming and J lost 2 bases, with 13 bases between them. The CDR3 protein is CAEGGLPYEQYF. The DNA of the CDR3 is TGTGCCGAGGGCGGACTACCCTACGAGCAGTACTTC. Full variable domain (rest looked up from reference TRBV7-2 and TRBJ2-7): GAGVSQSPSNKVTEKGKDVELRCDPISGHTALYWYRQSLGQGLEFLIYFQGNSAPDKSGLPSDRFSAERTGGSVSTLTIQRTQQEDSAVYLCAEGGLPYEQYFGPGTRLTVT.

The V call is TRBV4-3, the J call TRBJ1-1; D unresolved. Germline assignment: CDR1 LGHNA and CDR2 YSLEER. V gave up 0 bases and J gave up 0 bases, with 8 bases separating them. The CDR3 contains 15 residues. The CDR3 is CASSQESFLNTEAFF. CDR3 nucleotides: TGCGCCAGCAGCCAAGAGTCCTTCTTGAACACTGAAGCTTTCTTT.

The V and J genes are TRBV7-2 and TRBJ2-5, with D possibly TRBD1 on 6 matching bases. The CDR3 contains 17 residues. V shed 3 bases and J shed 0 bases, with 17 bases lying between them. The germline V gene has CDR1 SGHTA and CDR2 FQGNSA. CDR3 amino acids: CASSFGVGAVYQETQYF. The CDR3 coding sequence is TGTGCCAGCAGCTTTGGGGTGGGGGCGGTGTACCAAGAGACCCAGTACTTC.

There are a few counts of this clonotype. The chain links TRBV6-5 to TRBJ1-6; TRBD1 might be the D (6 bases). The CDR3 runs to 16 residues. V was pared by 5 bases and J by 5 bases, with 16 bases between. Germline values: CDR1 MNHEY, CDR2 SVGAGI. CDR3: CASSRRGQTNNSPLHF. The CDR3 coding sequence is TGTGCCAGCAGTCGGAGGGGACAAACAAATAATTCACCCCTCCACTTT.

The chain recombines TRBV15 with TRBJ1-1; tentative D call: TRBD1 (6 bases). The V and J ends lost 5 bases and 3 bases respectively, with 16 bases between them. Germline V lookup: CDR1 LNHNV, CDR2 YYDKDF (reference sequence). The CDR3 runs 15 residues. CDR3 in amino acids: CATSRYGGADTEAFF. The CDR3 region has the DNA TGTGCCACCAGCCGTTATGGGGGCGCAGACACTGAAGCTTTCTTT.